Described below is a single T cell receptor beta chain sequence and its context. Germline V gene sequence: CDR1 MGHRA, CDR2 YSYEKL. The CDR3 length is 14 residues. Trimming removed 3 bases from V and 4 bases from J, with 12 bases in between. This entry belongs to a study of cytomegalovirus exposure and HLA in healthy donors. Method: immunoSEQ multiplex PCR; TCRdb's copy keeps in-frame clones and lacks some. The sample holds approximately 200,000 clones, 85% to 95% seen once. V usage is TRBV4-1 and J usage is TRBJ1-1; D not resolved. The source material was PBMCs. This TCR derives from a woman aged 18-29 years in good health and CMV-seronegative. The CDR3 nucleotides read TGCGCCAGCAGCCATACGGGGATGGGCACTGAAGCTTTCTTT. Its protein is CASSHTGMGTEAFF.